This T cell receptor beta chain was identified during a study of early T cells in non-severe SARS-CoV-2 infection. On the study more broadly: Sequencing targeted bulk RNA from unsorted whole blood, leaving chains unpaired. The study, taken as a whole, reports: Anti-spike CD8 responses were favored in VDJdb matching, and private and CD4 specificities were missed.

TCRdb re-analysed the 5' RACE reads in MiXCR, keeping a single row per CDR3 protein. The table lists fewer than 40,000 distinct CDR3 sequences, 4.5% to 6% of them singletons. In its sample, this clonotype was seen a few times. What it recognizes is unknown. The germline V gene has CDR1 MNHEY and CDR2 SMNVEV (reference sequence). The CDR3 consists of 15 residues. Trimming took off 5 bases at V and 1 base at J, with 15 bases between the two ends. The genes are TRBV27 and TRBJ2-7; D may be TRBD2 (7 bases). The source material was whole blood. This receptor was taken from an adult who was a healthcare worker with PCR-confirmed SARS-CoV-2 infection or an uninfected control (not recorded which). This chain's CDR3 is CASSLKAGQSYEQYF. The CDR3 DNA reads as TGTGCCAGCAGTCTAAAAGCGGGACAATCCTACGAGCAGTACTTC.